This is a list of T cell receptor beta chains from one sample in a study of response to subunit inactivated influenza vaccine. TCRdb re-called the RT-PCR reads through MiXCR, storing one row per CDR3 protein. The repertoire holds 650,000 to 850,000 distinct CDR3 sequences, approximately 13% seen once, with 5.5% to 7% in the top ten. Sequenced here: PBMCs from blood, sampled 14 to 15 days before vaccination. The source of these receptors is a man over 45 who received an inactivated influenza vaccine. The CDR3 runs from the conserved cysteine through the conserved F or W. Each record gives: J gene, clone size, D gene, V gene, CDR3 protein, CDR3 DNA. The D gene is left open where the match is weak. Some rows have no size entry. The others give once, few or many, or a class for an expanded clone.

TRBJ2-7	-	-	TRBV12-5	CASGLKGQAYYEQYF	TGTGCTAGTGGTTTGAAAGGCCAAGCATACTACGAGCAGTACTTC
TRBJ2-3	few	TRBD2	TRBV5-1	CASSLEGTSPDTQYF	TGCGCCAGCAGCTTGGAAGGGACTAGTCCAGATACGCAGTATTTT
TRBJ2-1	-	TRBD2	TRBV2	CASRGAVSSGSKNEQFF	TGTGCCAGCAGGGGGGCGGTGTCTAGCGGGAGTAAGAATGAGCAGTTCTTC
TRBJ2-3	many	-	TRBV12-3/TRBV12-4	CASSKTAGGPGTDTQYF	TGTGCCAGCAGTAAAACGGCTGGGGGCCCGGGGACAGATACGCAGTATTTT
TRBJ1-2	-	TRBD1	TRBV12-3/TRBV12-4	CASSTTHRRQGNYGYTF	TGTGCCAGCAGCACAACCCACCGGAGACAGGGGAACTATGGCTACACCTTC
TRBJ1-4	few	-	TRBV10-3	CAISPSGGEKLFF	TGTGCCATCAGTCCTTCGGGGGGTGAAAAACTGTTTTTT
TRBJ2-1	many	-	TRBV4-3	CASSQEFLGRSYNEQFF	TGCGCCAGCAGCCAAGAGTTTCTAGGGAGGTCCTACAATGAGCAGTTCTTC
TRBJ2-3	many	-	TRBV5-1	CASSLVSGRTDTQYF	TGTGCCAGCAGCTTGGTGTCAGGGCGCACAGATACGCAGTATTTT
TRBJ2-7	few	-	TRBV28	CASSMTGPQEQYF	TGTGCCAGCAGTATGACCGGGCCCCAGGAGCAGTACTTC
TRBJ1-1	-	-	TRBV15	CATSRDDTQTEVNTEAFF	TGTGCCACCAGCAGAGATGACACACAGACAGAGGTGAACACTGAAGCTTTCTTT
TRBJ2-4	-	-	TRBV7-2	CASSLAVTSSIIQYF	TGTGCCAGCAGCTTAGCCGTGACCTCAAGTATTATTCAGTACTTC
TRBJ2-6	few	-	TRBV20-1	CSATALAGANVLTF	TGCAGTGCCACTGCGTTAGCTGGGGCCAACGTCCTGACTTTC
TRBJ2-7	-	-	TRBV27	CASSSTDGYEQYF	TGTGCCAGCAGTTCAACCGACGGCTACGAGCAGTACTTC
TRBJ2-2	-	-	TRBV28	CASGPPAGRSGELFF	TGTGCCAGCGGTCCCCCGGCGGGAAGGTCGGGGGAGCTGTTTTTT
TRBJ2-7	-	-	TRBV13	CASSTNLGQGLPYEQYF	TGTGCCAGCAGCACAAATTTGGGGCAGGGGCTTCCCTACGAGCAGTACTTC
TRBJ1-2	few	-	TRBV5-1	CASSLEGLGNYGYTF	TGCGCCAGCAGCTTAGAGGGTCTGGGGAACTATGGCTACACCTTC
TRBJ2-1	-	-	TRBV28	CASSSPSGGANYNEQFF	TGTGCCAGCAGTTCCCCCTCGGGGGGCGCAAATTACAATGAGCAGTTCTTC
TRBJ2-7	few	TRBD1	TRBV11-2	CASSSPRQGPYEQYF	TGTGCCAGCAGCTCCCCCCGACAGGGGCCCTACGAGCAGTACTTC
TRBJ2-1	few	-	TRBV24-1	CATSHLESTYNEQFF	TGTGCCACCAGTCATTTAGAATCGACGTACAATGAGCAGTTCTTC
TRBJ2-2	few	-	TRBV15	CATSRESAGELFF	TGTGCCACCAGCAGAGAATCAGCCGGGGAGCTGTTTTTT
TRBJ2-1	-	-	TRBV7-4	CASSRQRLGNEQFF	TGTGCCAGCAGCAGACAGCGTTTGGGCAATGAGCAGTTCTTC
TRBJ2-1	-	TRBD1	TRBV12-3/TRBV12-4	CASSPGTGKPYYNEQFF	TGTGCCAGCAGCCCAGGGACAGGGAAGCCCTATTACAATGAGCAGTTCTTC